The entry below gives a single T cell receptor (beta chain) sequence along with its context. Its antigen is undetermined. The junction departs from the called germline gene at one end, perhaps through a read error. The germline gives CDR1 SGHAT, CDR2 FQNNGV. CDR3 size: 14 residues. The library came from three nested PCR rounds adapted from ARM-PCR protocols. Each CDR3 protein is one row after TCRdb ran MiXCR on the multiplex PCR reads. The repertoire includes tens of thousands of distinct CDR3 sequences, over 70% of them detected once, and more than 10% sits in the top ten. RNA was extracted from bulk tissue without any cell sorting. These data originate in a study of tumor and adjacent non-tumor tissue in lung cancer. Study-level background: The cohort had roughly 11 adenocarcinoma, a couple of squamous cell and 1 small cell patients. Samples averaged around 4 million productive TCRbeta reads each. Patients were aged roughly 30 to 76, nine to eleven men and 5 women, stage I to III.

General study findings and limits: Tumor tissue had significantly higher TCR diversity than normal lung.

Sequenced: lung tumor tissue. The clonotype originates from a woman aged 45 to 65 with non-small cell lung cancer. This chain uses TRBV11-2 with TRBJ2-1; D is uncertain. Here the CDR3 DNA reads TGTGTCAGCAGCTCTGGCAGTGCCGACAATGAACAGTTCTTC. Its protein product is CVSSSGSADNEQFF.